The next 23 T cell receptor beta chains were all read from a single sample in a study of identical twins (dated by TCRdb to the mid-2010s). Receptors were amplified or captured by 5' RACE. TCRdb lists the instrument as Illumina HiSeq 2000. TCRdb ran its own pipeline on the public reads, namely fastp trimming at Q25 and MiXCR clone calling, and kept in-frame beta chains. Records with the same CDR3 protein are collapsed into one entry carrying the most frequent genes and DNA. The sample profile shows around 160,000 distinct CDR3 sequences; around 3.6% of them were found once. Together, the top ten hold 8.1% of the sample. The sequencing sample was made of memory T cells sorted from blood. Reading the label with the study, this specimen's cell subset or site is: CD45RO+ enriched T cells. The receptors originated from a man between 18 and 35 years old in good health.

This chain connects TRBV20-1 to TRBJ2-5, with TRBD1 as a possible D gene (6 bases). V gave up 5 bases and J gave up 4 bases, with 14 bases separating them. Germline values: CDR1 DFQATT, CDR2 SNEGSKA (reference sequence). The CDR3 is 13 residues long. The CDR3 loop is CSARGQSTETQYF. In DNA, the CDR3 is TGCAGTGCTCGAGGACAGAGTACAGAGACCCAGTACTTC.

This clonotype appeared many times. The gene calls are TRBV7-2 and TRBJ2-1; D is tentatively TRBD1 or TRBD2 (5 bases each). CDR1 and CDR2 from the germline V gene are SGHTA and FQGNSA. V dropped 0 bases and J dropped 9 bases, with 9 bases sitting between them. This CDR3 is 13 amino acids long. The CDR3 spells CASSLAGVGEQFF. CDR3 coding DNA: TGTGCCAGCAGCTTAGCGGGGGTAGGTGAGCAGTTCTTC. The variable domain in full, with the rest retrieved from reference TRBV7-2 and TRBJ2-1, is GAGVSQSPSNKVTEKGKDVELRCDPISGHTALYWYRQSLGQGLEFLIYFQGNSAPDKSGLPSDRFSAERTGGSVSTLTIQRTQQEDSAVYLCASSLAGVGEQFFGPGTRLTVL.

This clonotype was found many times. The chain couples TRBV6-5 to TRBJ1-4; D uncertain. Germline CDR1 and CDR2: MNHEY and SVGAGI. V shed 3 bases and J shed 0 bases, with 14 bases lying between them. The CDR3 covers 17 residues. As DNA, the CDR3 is TGTGCCAGCAGTTATACTCTTGACGGGGCAACTAATGAAAAACTGTTTTTT. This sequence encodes CASSYTLDGATNEKLFF.

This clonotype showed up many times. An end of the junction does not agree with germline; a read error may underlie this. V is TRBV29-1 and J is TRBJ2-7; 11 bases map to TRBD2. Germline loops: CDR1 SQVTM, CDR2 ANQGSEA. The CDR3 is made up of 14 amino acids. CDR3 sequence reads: CSVEGLAGTYERYF. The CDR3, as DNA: TGCAGCGTTGAAGGACTAGCGGGAACCTACGAGCGGTACTTC.

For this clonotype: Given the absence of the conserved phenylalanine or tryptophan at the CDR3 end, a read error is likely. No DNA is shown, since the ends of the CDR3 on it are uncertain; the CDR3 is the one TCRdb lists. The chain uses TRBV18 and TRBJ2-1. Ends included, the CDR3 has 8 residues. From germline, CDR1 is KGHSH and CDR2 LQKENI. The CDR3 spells CASSPPGG.

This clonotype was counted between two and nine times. As DNA, the CDR3 is TGTGCCAGCAGGGCCCACGAGCAGTACGTC. This translates into CASRAHEQYV. J is TRBJ2-7 and V is TRBV11-2; D gene unclear. CDR3 size: 10 residues. Between the trimmed V and J ends, which lost 6 bases and 5 bases, there was a span of 5 bases. Per the germline V gene, CDR1 is SGHAT and CDR2 is FQNNGV.

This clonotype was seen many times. Here the CDR3 reads CASSFGREETQYF. The CDR3, as DNA: TGTGCCAGCAGCTTCGGGAGAGAAGAGACCCAGTACTTC. The chain links TRBV5-5 to TRBJ2-5, with D possibly TRBD2 on 6 matching bases. CDR3 length: 13 amino acids. The germline V and J ends were trimmed by 2 bases and 3 bases, with 8 bases remaining between them. Germline CDR1 SGHKS, CDR2 YYEKEE (reference sequence). Drawing the rest from reference TRBV5-5 and TRBJ2-5, the complete variable domain is DAGVTQSPTHLIKTRGQQVTLRCSPISGHKSVSWYQQVLGQGPQFIFQYYEKEERGRGNFPDRFSARQFPNYSSELNVNALLLGDSALYLCASSFGREETQYFGPGTRLLVL.

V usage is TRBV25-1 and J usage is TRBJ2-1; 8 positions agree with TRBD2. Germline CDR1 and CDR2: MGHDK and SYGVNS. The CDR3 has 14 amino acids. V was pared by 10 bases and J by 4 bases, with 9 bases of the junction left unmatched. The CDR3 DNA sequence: TGTGCCATCCAGACTAGCGTGATATACAATGAGCAGTTCTTC. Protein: CAIQTSVIYNEQFF.

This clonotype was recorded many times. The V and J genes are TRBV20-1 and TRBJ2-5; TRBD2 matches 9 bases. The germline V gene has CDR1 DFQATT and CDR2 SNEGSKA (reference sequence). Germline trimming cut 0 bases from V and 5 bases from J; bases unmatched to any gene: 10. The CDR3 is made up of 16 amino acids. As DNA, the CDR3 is TGCAGTGCTAGAGATCTCGAGCGGGAGGTTTCGGAGACCCAGTACTTC. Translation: CSARDLEREVSETQYF.

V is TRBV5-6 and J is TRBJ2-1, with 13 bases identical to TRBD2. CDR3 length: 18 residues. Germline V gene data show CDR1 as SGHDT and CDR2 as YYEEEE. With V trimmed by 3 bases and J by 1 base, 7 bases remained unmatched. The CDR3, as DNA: TGTGCCAGCAGCTCCGGACTAGCGGGAGCGGGATCCTACAATGAGCAGTTCTTC. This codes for CASSSGLAGAGSYNEQFF.

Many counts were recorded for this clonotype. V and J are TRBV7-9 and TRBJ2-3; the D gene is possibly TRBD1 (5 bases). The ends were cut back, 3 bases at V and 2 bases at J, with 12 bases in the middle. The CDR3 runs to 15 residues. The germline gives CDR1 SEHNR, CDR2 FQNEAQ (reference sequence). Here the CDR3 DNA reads TGTGCCAGCAGCTTCTGGGGCAGGGACACAGATACGCAGTATTTT. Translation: CASSFWGRDTDTQYF.

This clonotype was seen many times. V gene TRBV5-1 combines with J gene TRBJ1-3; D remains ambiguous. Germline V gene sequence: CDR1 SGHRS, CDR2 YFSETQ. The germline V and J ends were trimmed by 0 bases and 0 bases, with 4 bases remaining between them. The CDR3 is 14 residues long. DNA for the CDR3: TGCGCCAGCAGCTTGGAGAGCTCTGGAAACACCATATATTTT. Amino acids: CASSLESSGNTIYF.

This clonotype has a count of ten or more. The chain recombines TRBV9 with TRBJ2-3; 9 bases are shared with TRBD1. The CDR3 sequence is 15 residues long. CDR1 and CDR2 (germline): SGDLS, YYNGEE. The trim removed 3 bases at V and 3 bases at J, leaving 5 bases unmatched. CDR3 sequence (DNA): TGTGCCAGCAGCGCCGGACAGGGGATGACAGATACGCAGTATTTT. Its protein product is CASSAGQGMTDTQYF.

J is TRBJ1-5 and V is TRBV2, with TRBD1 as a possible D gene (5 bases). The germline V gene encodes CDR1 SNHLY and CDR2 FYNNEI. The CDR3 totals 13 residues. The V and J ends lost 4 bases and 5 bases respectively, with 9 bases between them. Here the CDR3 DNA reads TGTGCCAGCAGTGGACAGCAGGATCAGCCCCAGCATTTT. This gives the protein CASSGQQDQPQHF.

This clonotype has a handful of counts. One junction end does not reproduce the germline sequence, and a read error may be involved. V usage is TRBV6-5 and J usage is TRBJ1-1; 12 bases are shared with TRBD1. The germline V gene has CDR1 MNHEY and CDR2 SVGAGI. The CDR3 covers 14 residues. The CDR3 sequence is CASSYLGDRGRKSF. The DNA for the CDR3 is TGTGCCAGCAGTTACTTAGGGGACAGGGGGCGCAAAAGCTTT.

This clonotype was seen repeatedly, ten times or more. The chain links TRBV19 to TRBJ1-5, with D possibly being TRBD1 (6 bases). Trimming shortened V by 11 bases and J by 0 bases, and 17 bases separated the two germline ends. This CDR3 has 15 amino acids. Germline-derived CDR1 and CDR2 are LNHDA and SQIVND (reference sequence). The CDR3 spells CASGGSWSSNQPQHF. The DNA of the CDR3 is TGTGCCTCTGGGGGCTCTTGGAGTAGCAATCAGCCCCAGCATTTT.

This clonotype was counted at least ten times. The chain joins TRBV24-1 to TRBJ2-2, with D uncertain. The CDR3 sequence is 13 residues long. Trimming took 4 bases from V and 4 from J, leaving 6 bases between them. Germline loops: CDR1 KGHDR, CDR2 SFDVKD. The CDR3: CATSEPITGELFF. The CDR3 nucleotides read TGTGCCACCAGTGAACCTATCACCGGGGAGCTGTTTTTT.

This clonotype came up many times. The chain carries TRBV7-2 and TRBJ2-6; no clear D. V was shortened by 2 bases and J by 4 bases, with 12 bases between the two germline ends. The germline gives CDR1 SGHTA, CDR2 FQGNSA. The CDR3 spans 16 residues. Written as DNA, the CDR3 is TGTGCCAGCAGCTTAAACGGGCTTAGCGGGGCCAACGTCCTGACTTTC. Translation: CASSLNGLSGANVLTF.

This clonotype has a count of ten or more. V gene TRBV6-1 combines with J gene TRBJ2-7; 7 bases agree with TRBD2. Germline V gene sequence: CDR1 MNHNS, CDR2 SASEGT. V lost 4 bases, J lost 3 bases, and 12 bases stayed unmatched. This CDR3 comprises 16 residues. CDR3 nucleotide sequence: TGTGCCAGCAGTGCCGATTTAACGGGGGGTCTCTACGAGCAGTACTTC. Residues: CASSADLTGGLYEQYF.

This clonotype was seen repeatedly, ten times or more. CDR3 loop: CASSLSFTRSPDHNEQFF. CDR3 coding DNA: TGTGCCAGCAGTTTATCATTTACGCGGAGCCCAGACCACAATGAGCAGTTCTTC. This chain joins TRBV12-3 or TRBV12-4 and TRBJ2-1; D unresolved. V was clipped by 2 bases and J by 5 bases, with 22 bases between them. The CDR3 is 18 residues long.

In nucleotides, the CDR3 is TGTGCCAGTACCCCTGGGGCTGCTTGGCAGCCCCAGCATTTT. Its protein product is CASTPGAAWQPQHF. The rearrangement uses TRBV19 and TRBJ1-5; a weak D match, TRBD1 (5 bases). Trimming cost V 7 bases and J 7 bases, with 17 bases left between them. The CDR3 consists of 14 residues. Germline V CDR1 and CDR2: LNHDA, SQIVND (reference sequence).

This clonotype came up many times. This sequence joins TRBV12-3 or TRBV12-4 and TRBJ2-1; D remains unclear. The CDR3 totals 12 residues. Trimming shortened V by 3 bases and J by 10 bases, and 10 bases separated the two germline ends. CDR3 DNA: TGTGCCAGCAGTTTTACTCAGCGCGAGCAGTTCTTC. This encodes CASSFTQREQFF.

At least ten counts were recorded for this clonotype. The CDR3 DNA sequence: TGTGCCAGCAGTTATACAGGGGGCTATGAGCAGTTCTTC. Its protein is CASSYTGGYEQFF. The V gene is TRBV6-6, the J gene TRBJ2-1, with 9 positions matching TRBD1. There are 13 residues in the CDR3. V lost 3 bases and J lost 8; bases outside the gene matches: 2. CDR1 is MNHNY and CDR2 is SVGAGI in the germline V gene (reference sequence).